This passage covers 8 T cell receptor beta chains from one sample sequenced in a study of glioma-infiltrating T cells. Amplification of TCR alpha and beta CDR3 regions from RNA used iRepertoire nested multiplex PCR. A single record per CDR3 protein comes from TCRdb applying MiXCR to the multiplex PCR reads. The data show around 170,000 distinct CDR3 sequences, with around 45% seen just once and over 4% held by the top ten. The sequenced sample consisted of glioma tissue, nonneoplastic brain tissue, or PBMCs (not recorded which). The receptors were gathered from a human donor with low-grade glioma or glioblastoma, undergoing nonglioma brain surgery, or in good health (not recorded which).

With regard to this clonotype: This likely comes from a read error, as the CDR3 has no conserved phenylalanine or tryptophan at its end. The CDR3 loop reads CAMRTGTSTDTQYL. The CDR3 region has the DNA TGTGCCATGCGGACCGGGACTAGCACAGATACGCAGTATTTA. The chain links TRBV10-3 to TRBJ2-3, with D tentatively TRBD2 (6 bases). Germline CDR1 and CDR2: ENHRY and SYGVKD. V lost 9 bases and J lost 0, with 13 bases in between. The CDR3 is made up of 14 amino acids.

On this clonotype itself: This could be a read error, since a much larger clone is one nucleotide away. The chain links TRBV28 to TRBJ1-4; perhaps TRBD1 as D (6 bases). This CDR3 spans 16 amino acids. The germline CDR1 and CDR2 sequences are MDHEN and SYDVKM. Trimming took 10 bases from V and 7 from J, leaving 25 bases between them. The CDR3 coding sequence is TGTGCCACCAGACCCAATGACAGGTCGTGGGGTGAAAAACTGTTTTTT. Its protein is CATRPNDRSWGEKLFF.

Of note for this clonotype: This may come from a read error, since a much larger clone is one base off. The rearrangement links TRBV28 to TRBJ2-5, with TRBD2 identical over 14 bases. Germline values: CDR1 MDHEN, CDR2 SYDVKM. With V trimmed by 8 bases and J by 1 base, 24 bases remained unmatched. The CDR3 spans 22 residues. The CDR3 here is CASLPMTSPGLAGERIQETQYF. In nucleotides, the CDR3 is TGTGCCAGCCTTCCAATGACATCACCGGGACTAGCGGGAGAGCGGATCCAAGAGACCCAGTACTTC.

A remark on this clonotype: This may stem from a read error, because a much larger clone lies one nucleotide away. This chain connects TRBV10-3 to TRBJ1-5; D perhaps matches TRBD1 (6 bases). V was cut by 3 bases and J by 8 bases, with 14 bases left in between. The CDR3 contains 14 residues. CDR1 and CDR2 from the germline V gene are ENHRY and SYGVKD. The CDR3 coding sequence is TGTGCCATCAGTGAAGCAGGGGATGGCAAGCCCCAGCATTTT. Translating it yields CAISEAGDGKPQHF.

This clonotype was observed once. This CDR3 is CASESRDKNTGELFF. The CDR3 DNA is TGTGCCAGTGAGTCCCGGGACAAGAACACCGGGGAGCTGTTTTTT. J is TRBJ2-2 and V is TRBV19; TRBD1 might be the D (6 bases). Germline V gives CDR1 LNHDA, CDR2 SQIVND (reference sequence). This CDR3 contains 15 residues. The V end was cut by 8 bases, the J end by 1 base, with 14 bases between.

This clonotype showed up many times. This rearrangement joins TRBV20-1 to TRBJ2-1, with D possibly being TRBD1 or TRBD2 (5 bases each). The CDR3 is 12 amino acids. Germline V CDR1 and CDR2: DFQATT, SNEGSKA (reference sequence). V lost 4 bases to trimming and J lost 6 bases, with 10 bases between them. The CDR3 coding sequence is TGCAGTGCTACGTTTGGGGGCAATGAGCAGTTCTTC. Its protein product is CSATFGGNEQFF.

The chain carries TRBV20-1 and TRBJ2-1; D not certain. Germline CDR1 is DFQATT and CDR2 is SNEGSKA (reference sequence). CDR3 length: 15 amino acids. Trimming cost V 4 bases and J 0 bases, with 13 bases left between them. The CDR3 loop is CSATSSRDSYNEQFF. As DNA, the CDR3 is TGCAGTGCTACTTCGTCGCGCGACTCCTACAATGAGCAGTTCTTC.

The chain is built from TRBV6-2 or TRBV6-3 and TRBJ2-1, with 10 bases matching TRBD2. TRBJ2-7 explains the end of the DNA better; the J call may be wrong. The CDR3 is 17 amino acids. Germline CDR1 is MNHEY and CDR2 is SVGEGT. CDR3 sequence: CARRGEGSSGSRYEQYF. The CDR3 DNA sequence: TGTGCCAGGAGGGGAGAGGGCTCTAGCGGGAGCCGGTACGAGCAGTACTTC.